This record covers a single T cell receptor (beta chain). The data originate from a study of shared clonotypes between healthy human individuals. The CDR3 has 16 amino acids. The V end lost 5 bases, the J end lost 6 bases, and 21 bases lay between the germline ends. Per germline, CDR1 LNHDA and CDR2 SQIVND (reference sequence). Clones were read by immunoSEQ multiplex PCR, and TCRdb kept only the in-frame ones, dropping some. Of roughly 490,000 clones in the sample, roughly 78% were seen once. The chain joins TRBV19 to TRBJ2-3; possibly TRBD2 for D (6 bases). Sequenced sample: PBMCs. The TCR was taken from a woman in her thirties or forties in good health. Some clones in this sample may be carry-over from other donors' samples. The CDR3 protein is CASSRSGRGMVDTQYF. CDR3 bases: TGTGCCAGTAGTCGAAGCGGGCGGGGTATGGTGGATACGCAGTATTTT.